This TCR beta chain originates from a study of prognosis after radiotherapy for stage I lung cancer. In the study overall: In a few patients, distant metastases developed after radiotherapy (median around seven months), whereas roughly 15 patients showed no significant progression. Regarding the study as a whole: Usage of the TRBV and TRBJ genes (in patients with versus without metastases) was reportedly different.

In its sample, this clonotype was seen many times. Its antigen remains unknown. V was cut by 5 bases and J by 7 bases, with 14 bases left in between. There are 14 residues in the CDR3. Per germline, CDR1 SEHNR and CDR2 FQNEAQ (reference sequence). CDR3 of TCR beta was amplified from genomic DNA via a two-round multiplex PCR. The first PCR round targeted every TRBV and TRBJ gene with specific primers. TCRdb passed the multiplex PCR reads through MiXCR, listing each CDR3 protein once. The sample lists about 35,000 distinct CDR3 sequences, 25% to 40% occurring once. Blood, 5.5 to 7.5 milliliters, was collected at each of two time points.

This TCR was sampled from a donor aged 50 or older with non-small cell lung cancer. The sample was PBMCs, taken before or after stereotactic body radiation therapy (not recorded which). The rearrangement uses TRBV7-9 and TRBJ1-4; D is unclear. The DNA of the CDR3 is TGTGCCAGCAGCCCAGACACGCACCGTGAAAAACTGTTTTTT. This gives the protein CASSPDTHREKLFF.